This TCR beta chain was sequenced for a study of OX40 agonist ivuxolimab in advanced cancers. The CDR3 has 15 amino acids. CDR1 SEHNR and CDR2 FQNEAQ come from the germline V gene (reference sequence). J gave up 8 bases and V 5 bases, and 11 bases lay outside the gene matches. Data came from immunoSEQ multiplex PCR; TCRdb stores just in-frame clones and leaves some out. The sample yields fewer than 85,000 clones, 65% to 90% seen once. The clonotype originates from an adult with an advanced solid tumor such as melanoma, head and neck, liver or kidney cancer. Sequencing was performed on CD4+ or CD8+ T cells sorted from blood, taken in a trial of the OX40 agonist ivuxolimab. The V gene is TRBV7-9, the J gene TRBJ2-1; 8 nucleotides agree with TRBD2. The CDR3 is CASSHRTSIIHEQFF. The CDR3 region has the DNA TGTGCCAGCAGCCACCGGACTAGCATTATCCATGAGCAGTTCTTC.